Included here is one T cell receptor (beta chain) sequence, with context. This entry is derived from a study of T cell repertoires in MIS-A myocarditis. CDR3 length: 14 residues. CDR1 and CDR2 from the germline V gene are SGHRS and YFSETQ. V was cut by 5 bases and J by 0 bases, with 12 bases left in between. Profiling relied on immunoSEQ multiplex PCR, and the TCRdb table lists in-frame clones only, not all of them. The data contain roughly 10,000 clones, roughly 83% of them singletons. The sequenced material came from right ventricle heart tissue obtained at autopsy. The chain combines TRBV5-1 with TRBJ2-7; unclear D gene. This clonotype was sampled from a man younger than 35 with fulminant myocarditis from multisystem inflammatory syndrome in adults (MIS-A) after COVID-19. CDR3 sequence reads: CASRFEEFSYEQYF. The DNA of the CDR3 is TGCGCCAGCAGATTTGAGGAGTTCTCCTACGAGCAGTACTTC.